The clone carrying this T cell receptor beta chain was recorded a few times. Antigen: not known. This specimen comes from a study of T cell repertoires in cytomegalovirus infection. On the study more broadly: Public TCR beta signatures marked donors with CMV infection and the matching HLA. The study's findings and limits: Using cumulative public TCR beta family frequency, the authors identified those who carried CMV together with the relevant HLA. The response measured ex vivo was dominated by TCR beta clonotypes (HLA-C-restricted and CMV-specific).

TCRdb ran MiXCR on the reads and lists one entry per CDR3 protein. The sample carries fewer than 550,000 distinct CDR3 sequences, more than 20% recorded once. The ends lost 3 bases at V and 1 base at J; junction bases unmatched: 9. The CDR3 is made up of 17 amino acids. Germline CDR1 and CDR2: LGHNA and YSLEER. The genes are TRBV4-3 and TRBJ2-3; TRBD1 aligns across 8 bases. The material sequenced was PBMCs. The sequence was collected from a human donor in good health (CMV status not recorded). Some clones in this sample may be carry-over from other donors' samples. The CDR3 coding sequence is TGCGCCAGCAGCCACCCCCCCAGGGGGCCTCGCACAGATACGCAGTATTTT. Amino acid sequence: CASSHPPRGPRTDTQYF.